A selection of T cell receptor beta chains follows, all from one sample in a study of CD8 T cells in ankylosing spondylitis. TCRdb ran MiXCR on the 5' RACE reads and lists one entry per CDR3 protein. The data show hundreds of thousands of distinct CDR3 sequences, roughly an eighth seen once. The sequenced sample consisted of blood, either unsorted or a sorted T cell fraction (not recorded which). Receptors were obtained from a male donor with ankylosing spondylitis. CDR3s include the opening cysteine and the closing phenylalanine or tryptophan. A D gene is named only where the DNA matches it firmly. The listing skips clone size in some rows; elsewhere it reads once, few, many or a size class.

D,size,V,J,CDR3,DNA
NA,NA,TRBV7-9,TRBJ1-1,CASSRGASLNTEAFF,TGTGCCAGCAGCAGGGGGGCAAGCCTGAACACTGAAGCTTTCTTT
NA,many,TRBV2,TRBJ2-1,CASSERNEQFF,TGTGCCAGCAGTGAACGGAATGAGCAGTTCTTC
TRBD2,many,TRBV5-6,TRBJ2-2,CASSFSSGRNTGELFF,TGTGCCAGCAGCTTCTCTAGCGGGAGGAACACCGGGGAGCTGTTTTTT
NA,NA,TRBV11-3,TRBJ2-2,CASSLRQVNTGELFF,TGTGCCAGCAGCTTAAGACAGGTGAACACCGGGGAGCTGTTTTTT
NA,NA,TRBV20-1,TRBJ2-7,CSASAFYRRNHEQYF,TGCAGTGCTTCGGCTTTTTACCGCCGTAATCACGAGCAGTACTTC
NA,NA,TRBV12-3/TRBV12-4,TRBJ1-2,CASSLARLNYGYTF,TGTGCCAGCAGTTTAGCGCGACTTAACTATGGCTACACCTTC
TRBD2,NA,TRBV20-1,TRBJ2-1,CSATGTSGFYNEQFF,TGCAGTGCTACCGGGACTAGCGGATTCTACAATGAGCAGTTCTTC
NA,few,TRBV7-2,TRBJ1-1,CASSFGSQRTEAFF,TGTGCCAGCAGCTTCGGGAGTCAGCGGACTGAAGCTTTCTTT
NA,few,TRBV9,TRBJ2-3,CASSGRQSPTDTQYF,TGTGCCAGCAGCGGCCGACAGTCCCCCACAGATACGCAGTATTTT
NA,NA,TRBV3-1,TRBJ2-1,CASSQGLSDGNNEQFF,TGTGCCAGCAGCCAAGGTTTGAGCGATGGGAACAATGAGCAGTTCTTC
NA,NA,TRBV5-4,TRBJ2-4,CASSLGSAQNIQYF,TGTGCCAGCAGCTTAGGCTCGGCTCAAAACATTCAGTACTTC